This TCR beta chain was documented in a study of blood T cells in healthy people across ages. The extraction recovered at least 5 micrograms of total RNA per sample. The V and J ends lost 4 bases and 2 bases, in that order; junction bases with no gene match: 4. This CDR3 contains 16 residues. Germline CDR1 reads LGHNT; CDR2 reads FRNRAP. Together with a sample-barcoded 5' primer, a J-beta primer mix was included in a second PCR lasting about 6 to 12 cycles. TCRdb re-called the 5' RACE reads through MiXCR, storing one row per CDR3 protein. The sample has 550,000 to 600,000 distinct CDR3 sequences; 27% are singletons.

This clonotype originated in a woman between 65 and 79 years old in good health. Sequenced: blood. The rearrangement joins TRBV12-5 to TRBJ2-5; 13 nucleotides align to TRBD2. The CDR3 is CASGSGLAGSQETQYF. Here the CDR3 DNA reads TGTGCTAGTGGTTCGGGACTAGCGGGGTCTCAAGAGACCCAGTACTTC.